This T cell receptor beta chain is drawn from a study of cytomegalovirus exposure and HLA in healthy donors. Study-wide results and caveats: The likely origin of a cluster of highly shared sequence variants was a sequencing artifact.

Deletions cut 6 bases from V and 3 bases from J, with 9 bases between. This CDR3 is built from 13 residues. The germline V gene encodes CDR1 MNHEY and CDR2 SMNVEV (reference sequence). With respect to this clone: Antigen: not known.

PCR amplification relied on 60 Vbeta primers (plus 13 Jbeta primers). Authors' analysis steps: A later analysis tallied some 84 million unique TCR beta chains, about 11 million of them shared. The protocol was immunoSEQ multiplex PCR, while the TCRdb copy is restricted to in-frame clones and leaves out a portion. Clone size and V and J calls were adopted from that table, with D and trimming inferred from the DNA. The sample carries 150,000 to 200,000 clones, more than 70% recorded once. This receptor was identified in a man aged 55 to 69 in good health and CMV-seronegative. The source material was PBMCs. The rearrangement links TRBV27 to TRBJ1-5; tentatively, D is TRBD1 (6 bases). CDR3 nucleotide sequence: TGTGCCAGCAGAGGACAGAACAATCAGCCCCAGCATTTT. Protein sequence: CASRGQNNQPQHF.